This T cell receptor beta chain was sequenced during a study of blood T cell repertoires in COVID-19. Across the study: From the United States, Italy and Spain came samples of acute and convalescent COVID-19. In each case, the material was cDNA or gDNA derived from T cells, B-cell-depleted T cells, or PBMCs.

J was trimmed by 5 bases and V by 0 bases; bases with no gene match: 2. There are 14 residues in the CDR3. Germline V gives CDR1 SGDLS, CDR2 YYNGEE. Original processing methods: Counts of nucleated cells, estimated from reference gene primer amplification, were obtained. The data were produced by immunoSEQ multiplex PCR, yet TCRdb's version contains in-frame clones alone and is incomplete. V and J calls and clone size are copied from that table; D and trimming were computed from the DNA. The repertoire includes some 150,000 clones, about 89% of them detected once, and approximately 0.59% sits in the top ten.

The TCR was taken from a man between 45 and 60 years old with acute or convalescent COVID-19. The chain recombines TRBV9 with TRBJ2-1; 7 bases align to TRBD1. The specimen sequenced was peripheral blood. CDR3 DNA: TGTGCCAGCAGCGTAGGGCAGGGGGACAATGAGCAGTTCTTC. This translates into CASSVGQGDNEQFF. The complete variable domain, with remaining parts taken from reference TRBV9 and TRBJ2-1, reads DSGVTQTPKHLITATGQRVTLRCSPRSGDLSVYWYQQSLDQGLQFLIQYYNGEERAKGNILERFSAQQFPDLHSELNLSSLELGDSALYFCASSVGQGDNEQFFGPGTRLTVL.